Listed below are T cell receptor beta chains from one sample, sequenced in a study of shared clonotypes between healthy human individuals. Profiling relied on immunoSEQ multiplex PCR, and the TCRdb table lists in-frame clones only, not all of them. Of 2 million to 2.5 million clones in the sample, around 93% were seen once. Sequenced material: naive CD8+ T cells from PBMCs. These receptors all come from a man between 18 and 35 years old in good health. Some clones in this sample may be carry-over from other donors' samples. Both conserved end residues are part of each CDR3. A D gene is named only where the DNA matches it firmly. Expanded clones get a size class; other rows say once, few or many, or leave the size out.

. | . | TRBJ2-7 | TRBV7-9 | TGTGCCAGCAGCGCCGGGACGGGCCCCTCCTACGAGCAGTACTTC | CASSAGTGPSYEQYF
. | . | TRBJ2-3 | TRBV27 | TGTGCCAGCAGTCCCCCGATAGGGACCCCAGATACGCAGTATTTT | CASSPPIGTPDTQYF
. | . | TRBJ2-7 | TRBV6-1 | TGTGCCAGCAGTGAGTCTCCGGCCTTGTCGGTCCACGAGCAGTACTTC | CASSESPALSVHEQYF
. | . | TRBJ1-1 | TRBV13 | TGTGCCAGCACTTTAGGGGGTACAGGTAACACTGAAGCTTTCTTT | CASTLGGTGNTEAFF
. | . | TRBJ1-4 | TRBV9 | TGTGCCAGCAGCCGAGGGATAGCAACTAATGAAAAACTGTTTTTT | CASSRGIATNEKLFF
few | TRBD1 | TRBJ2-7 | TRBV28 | TGTGCCAGCTCCCCCGGGCCAGGGGGCTCCTACGAGCAGTACTTC | CASSPGPGGSYEQYF
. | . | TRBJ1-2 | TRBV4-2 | TGTGCCAGCAGCCAAATATCGGTTAACTATGGCTACACCTTC | CASSQISVNYGYTF
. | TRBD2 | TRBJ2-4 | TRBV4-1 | TGCGCCAGCAGCTGGCTAGCGGAAAAAAACATTCAGTACTTC | CASSWLAEKNIQYF
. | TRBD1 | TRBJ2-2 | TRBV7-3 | TGTGCCAGATCGCCTCCGGGACAGGGACGGGCCGGGGAGCTGTTTTTT | CARSPPGQGRAGELFF
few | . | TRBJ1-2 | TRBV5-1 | TGCGCCAGCAGCTTACCAGGGGATGGCTACACCTTC | CASSLPGDGYTF
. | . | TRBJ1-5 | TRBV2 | TGTGCCAGCAGCGAGTTAGGGTATAGCAATCAGCCCCAGCATTTT | CASSELGYSNQPQHF
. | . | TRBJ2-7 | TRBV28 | TGTGCCAGCAGCCTCCCCCGCATCGGGAAGAGGGCCTACGAGCAGTACTTC | CASSLPRIGKRAYEQYF
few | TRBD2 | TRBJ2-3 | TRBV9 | TGTGCCAGCAGCGTAGGGCTAGCGGAGACCACAGATACGCAGTATTTT | CASSVGLAETTDTQYF
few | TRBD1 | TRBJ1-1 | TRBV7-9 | TGTGCCAGCAGCCCGACCGGGACAGGGTTGAACACTGAAGCTTTCTTT | CASSPTGTGLNTEAFF
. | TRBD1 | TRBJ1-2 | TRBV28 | TGTGCCAGCAGTCCTGATCCAGGGGGCGCTGACTATGGCTACACCTTC | CASSPDPGGADYGYTF
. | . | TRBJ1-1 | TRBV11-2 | TGTGCCAGCAGTATCTGGGCAGGGAACACTGAAGCTTTCTTT | CASSIWAGNTEAFF
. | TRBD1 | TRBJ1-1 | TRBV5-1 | TGCGCCAGCAGCTGGACAGGGGGTAACACTGAAGCTTTCTTT | CASSWTGGNTEAFF
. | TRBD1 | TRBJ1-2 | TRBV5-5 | TGTGCCAGCAGCTTGTGGGGACAGGCCGGGAACTATGGCTACACCTTC | CASSLWGQAGNYGYTF
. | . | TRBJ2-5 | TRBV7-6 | TGTGCCAGCACCGCCAGTCGGCAAGAGACCCAGTACTTC | CASTASRQETQYF
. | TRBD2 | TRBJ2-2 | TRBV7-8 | TGTGCCAGCAGCTTCGCTAGCGGAAACACCGGGGAGCTGTTTTTT | CASSFASGNTGELFF
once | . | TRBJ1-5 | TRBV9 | TGTGCCAGCAGCACCCCCATTACGGCACCTTCCCCCCAGCATTTT | CASSTPITAPSPQHF
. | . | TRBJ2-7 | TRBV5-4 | TGTGCCAGCAGCCACACAAGCGAGCAGTACTTC | CASSHTSEQYF
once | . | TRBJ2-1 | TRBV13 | TGTGCCAGCAGCCCACCCAGGGACAATGAGCAGTTCTTC | CASSPPRDNEQFF
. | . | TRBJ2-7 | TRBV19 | TGTGCCAGTAGTTGGCAGGGAGCCTCCTACGAGCAGTACTTC | CASSWQGASYEQYF
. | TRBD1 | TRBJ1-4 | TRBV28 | TGTGCCAGCAGCCGGGACAGGGCAACTAATGAAAAACTGTTTTTT | CASSRDRATNEKLFF
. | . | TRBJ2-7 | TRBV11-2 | TGTGCCAGCAGCTTCGTGAACGCCGAGCAGTACTTC | CASSFVNAEQYF
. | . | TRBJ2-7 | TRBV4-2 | TGTGCCAGCAGCCTCAGAGGGGGAGAGAGATACGAGCAGTACTTC | CASSLRGGERYEQYF
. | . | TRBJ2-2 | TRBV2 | TGTGCCAGCAGAATCACCGGGGAGCTGTTTTTT | CASRITGELFF
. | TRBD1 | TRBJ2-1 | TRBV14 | TGTGCCAGCAGCCAATATAGGGGGCTCTCCAATGAGCAGTTCTTC | CASSQYRGLSNEQFF
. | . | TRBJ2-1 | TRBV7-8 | TGTGCCAGCAGCTTAGCGGCGGGCTGGGGCCATGAGCAGTTCTTC | CASSLAAGWGHEQFF
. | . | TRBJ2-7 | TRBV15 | TGTGCCACCAGCAGCGCCTACGAGCAGTACTTC | CATSSAYEQYF